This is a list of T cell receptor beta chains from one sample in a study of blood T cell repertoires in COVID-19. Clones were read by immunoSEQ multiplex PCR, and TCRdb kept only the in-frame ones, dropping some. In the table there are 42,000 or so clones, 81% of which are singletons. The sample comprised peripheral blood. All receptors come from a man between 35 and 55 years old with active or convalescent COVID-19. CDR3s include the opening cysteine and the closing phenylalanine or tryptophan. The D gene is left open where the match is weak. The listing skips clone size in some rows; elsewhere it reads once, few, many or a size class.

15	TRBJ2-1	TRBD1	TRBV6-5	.	CASSYLPDRPNEQFF	TGTGCCAGCAGTTACCTCCCGGACAGGCCTAATGAGCAGTTCTTC
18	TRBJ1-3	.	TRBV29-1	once	CSAQPSGHRLGGGNTIYF	TGCAGCGCCCAACCATCGGGACACCGACTCGGTGGTGGAAACACCATATATTTT
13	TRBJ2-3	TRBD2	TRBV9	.	CASSVPSGDTQYF	TGTGCCAGCAGCGTGCCTAGCGGGGATACGCAGTATTTT
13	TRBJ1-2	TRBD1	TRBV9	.	CASSDRTGATATF	TGTGCCAGCAGCGATAGGACAGGGGCCACGGCAACCTTC
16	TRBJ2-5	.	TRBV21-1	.	CASSKGGSGRWETQYF	TGTGCCAGCAGCAAAGGGGGGTCAGGGAGGTGGGAGACCCAGTACTTC
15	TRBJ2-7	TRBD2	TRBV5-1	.	CASSRGGSGSYEQYF	TGCGCCAGCAGCAGGGGCGGTAGCGGGAGCTACGAGCAGTACTTC
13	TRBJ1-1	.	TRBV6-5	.	CASNTRGDAEAFF	TGTGCCAGCAACACCCGGGGGGATGCTGAAGCTTTCTTT
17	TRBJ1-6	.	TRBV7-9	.	CASDHGQGSSYNSPLHF	TGTGCCAGCGATCACGGGCAGGGCAGCTCCTATAATTCACCCCTCCACTTT
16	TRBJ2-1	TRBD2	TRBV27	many	CASSLGLAGTYNEQFF	TGTGCCAGCAGTTTGGGACTAGCGGGGACCTACAATGAGCAGTTCTTC
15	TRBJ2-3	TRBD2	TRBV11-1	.	CASSFMRGGTDTQYF	TGTGCCAGCAGCTTCATGCGGGGGGGCACAGATACGCAGTATTTT
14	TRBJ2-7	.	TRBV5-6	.	CASSWGPGDNEQYF	TGTGCCAGCAGCTGGGGGCCCGGAGATAACGAGCAGTACTTC
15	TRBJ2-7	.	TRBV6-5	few	CASSPGTTYRYEQYF	TGTGCCAGCAGCCCCGGGACAACTTACCGCTACGAGCAGTACTTC
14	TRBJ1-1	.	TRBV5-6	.	CASSLTRGDTEAFF	TGTGCCAGCAGCTTGACCAGGGGAGACACTGAAGCTTTCTTT
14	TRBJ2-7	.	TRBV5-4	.	CASSSATGAREQYF	TGTGCCAGCAGCTCAGCTACAGGAGCCCGGGAGCAGTACTTC
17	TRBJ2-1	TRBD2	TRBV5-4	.	CASSLGGSGLAGGEQFF	TGTGCCAGCAGCTTGGGGGGGAGCGGACTAGCGGGAGGCGAGCAGTTCTTC
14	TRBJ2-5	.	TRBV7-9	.	CASSLRLDQETQYF	TGTGCCAGCAGCTTAAGGCTAGACCAAGAGACCCAGTACTTC
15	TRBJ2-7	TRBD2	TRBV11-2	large	CASSSLLADPYEQYF	TGTGCCAGCAGCTCACTCCTAGCGGATCCCTACGAGCAGTACTTC
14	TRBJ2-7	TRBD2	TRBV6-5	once	CASSPTGLAYEQYF	TGTGCCAGCAGTCCAACAGGACTAGCCTACGAGCAGTACTTC
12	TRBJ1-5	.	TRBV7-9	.	CASSRSGQPQHF	TGTGCCAGCAGCCGTTCGGGTCAGCCCCAGCATTTT
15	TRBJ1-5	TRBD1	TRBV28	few	CASSPTGVSNQPQHF	TGTGCCAGCAGTCCGACAGGGGTAAGCAATCAGCCCCAGCATTTT
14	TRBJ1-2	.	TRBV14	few	CASSWGTLFYGYTF	TGTGCCAGCAGTTGGGGCACACTTTTCTATGGCTACACCTTC
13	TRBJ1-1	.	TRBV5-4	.	CASSPGLNTEAFF	TGTGCCAGCAGCCCAGGTCTGAACACTGAAGCTTTCTTT
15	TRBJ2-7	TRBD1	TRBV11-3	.	CASSLDGTGLYEQYF	TGTGCCAGCAGCTTAGACGGGACAGGGCTCTACGAGCAGTACTTC
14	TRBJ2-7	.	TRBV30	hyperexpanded	CAWSPLGGSYEQYF	TGTGCCTGGAGCCCGCTAGGGGGCTCCTACGAGCAGTACTTC
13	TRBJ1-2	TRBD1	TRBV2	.	CASSRDRGDGYTF	TGTGCCAGCAGCAGAGACAGGGGCGATGGCTACACCTTC
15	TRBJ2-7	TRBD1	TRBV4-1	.	CASSPNGQGAREQYF	TGCGCCAGCAGCCCCAATGGGCAGGGGGCGAGAGAGCAGTACTTC
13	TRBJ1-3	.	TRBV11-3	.	CASSTGSGNTIYF	TGTGCCAGCAGCACAGGCTCTGGAAACACCATATATTTT
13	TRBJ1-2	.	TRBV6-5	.	CAVDRLANYGYTF	TGTGCCGTAGACAGGTTAGCTAACTATGGCTACACCTTC
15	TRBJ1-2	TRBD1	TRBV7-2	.	CASAETGGLMRGYTF	TGTGCCAGCGCGGAGACAGGGGGCTTAATGAGAGGCTACACCTTC
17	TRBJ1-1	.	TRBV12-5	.	CASGSPAQGGYDTEAFF	TGTGCTAGTGGTTCCCCTGCTCAGGGTGGCTACGACACTGAAGCTTTCTTT
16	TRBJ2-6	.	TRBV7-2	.	CASSLASPGIANVLTF	TGTGCCAGCAGCTTAGCGAGCCCAGGTATCGCCAACGTCCTGACTTTC
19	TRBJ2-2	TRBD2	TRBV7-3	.	CARRPRAGRGAANTGELFF	TGTGCCCGCCGCCCCCGGGCGGGGCGGGGGGCCGCGAACACCGGGGAGCTGTTTTTT
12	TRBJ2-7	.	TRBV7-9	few	CASSSGRVEQYF	TGTGCCAGCAGCTCGGGTAGAGTCGAGCAGTACTTC
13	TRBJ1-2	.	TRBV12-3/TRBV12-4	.	CASSPRDNGGYTF	TGTGCCAGCAGTCCCCGGGACAACGGGGGCTACACCTTC
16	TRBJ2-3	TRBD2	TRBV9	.	CASSVGISGRSDTQYF	TGTGCCAGCAGCGTAGGTATTAGCGGGAGATCAGATACGCAGTATTTT
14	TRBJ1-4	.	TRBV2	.	CASSEVGPTGELFF	TGTGCCAGCAGTGAAGTCGGACCGACGGGGGAACTGTTTTTT
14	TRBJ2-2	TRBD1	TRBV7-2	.	CASSQDRAPGELFF	TGTGCCAGCAGCCAGGACAGGGCCCCCGGGGAGCTGTTTTTT
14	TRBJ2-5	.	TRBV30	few	CAWSVLSYPRTQYF	TGTGCCTGGAGTGTACTCTCCTACCCGAGAACCCAGTACTTC
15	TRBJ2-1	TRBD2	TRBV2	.	CASSELAGGNNEQFF	TGTGCCAGCAGTGAGTTAGCGGGAGGGAACAATGAGCAGTTCTTC
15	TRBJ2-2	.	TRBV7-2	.	CASSLADRSSGELFF	TGTGCCAGCAGCTTAGCCGACAGGTCCTCCGGGGAGCTGTTTTTT
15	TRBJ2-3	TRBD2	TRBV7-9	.	CASSLANGGADTQYF	TGTGCCAGCAGCTTAGCGAACGGGGGGGCAGATACGCAGTATTTT
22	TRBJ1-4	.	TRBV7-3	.	CASSSGDAGRGGLLATNEKLFF	TGTGCCAGCAGCTCGGGGGACGCGGGCCGGGGCGGGTTACTTGCAACTAATGAAAAACTGTTTTTT
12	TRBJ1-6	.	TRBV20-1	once	CSASSSNGPLHF	TGCAGTGCTAGTTCAAGCAACGGGCCCCTCCACTTT
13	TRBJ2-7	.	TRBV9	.	CASSLNENYEQYF	TGTGCCAGCAGCCTCAATGAGAACTACGAGCAGTACTTC
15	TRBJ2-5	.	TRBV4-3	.	CASSQDLGSGGTQYF	TGCGCCAGCAGCCAAGATCTGGGTTCGGGTGGGACCCAGTACTTC
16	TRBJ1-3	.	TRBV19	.	CASSRRQEPSGNTIYF	TGTGCCAGTAGTAGACGACAGGAACCCTCTGGAAACACCATATATTTT
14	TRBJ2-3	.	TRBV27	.	CASSRLGPTDTQYF	TGTGCCAGCAGCCGCCTCGGTCCCACAGATACGCAGTATTTT
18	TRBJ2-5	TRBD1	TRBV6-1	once	CASSEDRGLTGLGETQYF	TGTGCCAGCAGTGAAGATAGGGGGCTAACGGGTCTGGGGGAGACCCAGTACTTC
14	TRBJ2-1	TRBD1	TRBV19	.	CASGQAVDINEQFF	TGTGCCAGTGGACAGGCCGTAGATATCAATGAGCAGTTCTTC
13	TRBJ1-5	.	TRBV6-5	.	CASSTDYNQPQHF	TGTGCCAGCTCCACCGACTACAATCAGCCCCAGCATTTT
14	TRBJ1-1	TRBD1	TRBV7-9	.	CASSPDRVNTEAFF	TGTGCCAGCAGCCCGGACAGGGTGAACACTGAAGCTTTCTTT
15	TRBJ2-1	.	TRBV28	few	CASTRILATYNEQFF	TGTGCCAGCACCAGAATCTTGGCCACGTACAATGAGCAGTTCTTC
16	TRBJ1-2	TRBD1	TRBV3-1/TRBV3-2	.	CASSQEGKGQRYGYTF	TGTGCCAGCAGCCAAGAGGGCAAGGGACAGCGCTATGGCTACACCTTC
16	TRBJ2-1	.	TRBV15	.	CATRGAGEGSYNEQFF	TGTGCCACCAGGGGGGCGGGAGAAGGCTCCTACAATGAGCAGTTCTTC
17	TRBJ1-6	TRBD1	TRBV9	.	CASSVEGQPFGDSPLHF	TGTGCCAGCAGCGTAGAGGGACAGCCATTTGGGGATTCACCCCTCCACTTT
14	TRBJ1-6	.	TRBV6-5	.	CASRATSYNSPLHF	TGTGCCAGCCGAGCGACCTCCTATAATTCACCCCTCCACTTT
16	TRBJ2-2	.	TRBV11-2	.	CASTNRVLEDFGELFF	TGTGCCAGCACCAATCGGGTCCTTGAAGATTTCGGGGAGCTGTTTTTT
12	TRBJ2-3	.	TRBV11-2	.	CASSSHTDTQYF	TGTGCCAGCAGCTCCCACACAGATACGCAGTATTTT
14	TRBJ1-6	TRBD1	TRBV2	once	CARKGQGAGSPLHF	TGTGCCAGGAAGGGACAGGGGGCCGGTTCACCCCTCCACTTT